Listed here are 20 T cell receptor beta chains from one sample, sequenced in a study of blood T cell repertoires in COVID-19. TCRdb's table, derived via immunoSEQ multiplex PCR, lists solely in-frame clones and lacks some. The sample includes roughly 220,000 clones, 75% to 90% of them seen just once. The sequenced sample was PBMCs or T cells enriched from blood (not recorded which). The source is a woman between 18 and 29 years old in a cohort exposed to, infected with or recovered from COVID-19 (not recorded which).

The rearrangement links TRBV11-3 to TRBJ2-7; a weak D match, TRBD2 (6 bases). This CDR3 has 13 residues. V was trimmed by 5 bases and J by 3 bases, leaving 11 bases between them. Looked up from germline, CDR1 is SGHNT and CDR2 is YENEEA. The CDR3 loop is CASSRDSYYEQYF. In DNA, the CDR3 is TGTGCCAGCAGCCGGGACTCCTACTACGAGCAGTACTTC.

V is TRBV5-6 and J is TRBJ1-5; D might be TRBD1 (6 bases). Germline-derived CDR1 and CDR2 are SGHDT and YYEEEE. V lost 0 bases to trimming and J lost 2 bases, with 9 bases between them. The CDR3 is made up of 15 amino acids. The DNA for the CDR3 is TGTGCCAGCAGCTTGGGGGCAGGGGGCAATCAGCCCCAGCATTTT. Its translation is CASSLGAGGNQPQHF.

The chain carries TRBV7-6 and TRBJ2-2; D perhaps matches TRBD1 (5 bases). This CDR3 region has 16 residues. Trimming stripped 4 bases from V and 1 base from J, with 13 bases between. The germline gives CDR1 SGHVS, CDR2 FNYEAQ. The CDR3 sequence: CASSSGHRGNTGELFF. In nucleotides, the CDR3 is TGTGCCAGCAGCTCAGGACATAGAGGGAACACCGGGGAGCTGTTTTTT.

The V gene is TRBV3-1 (or the pseudogene TRBV3-2), the J gene TRBJ1-1, with a weak D call TRBD1 (5 bases). CDR1 and CDR2 from the germline V gene are LGHDT and YNNKEL (reference sequence). V shed 0 bases and J shed 5 bases, with 10 bases lying between them. The CDR3 loop spans 14 amino acids. CDR3 sequence: CASSQDSQGTEAFF. Here the CDR3 DNA reads TGTGCCAGCAGCCAAGACAGTCAGGGAACTGAAGCTTTCTTT.

This chain joins TRBV5-1 and TRBJ1-6; tentative D call: TRBD1 (6 bases). This CDR3 has 15 amino acids. CDR1 is SGHRS, CDR2 YFSETQ, per germline. The V gene lost 4 bases and the J gene lost 9 bases, with 17 bases spanning the gap. DNA for the CDR3: TGCGCCAGCAGCAAGGAACAGGGTTTCGGTTCACCCCTCCACTTT. This sequence encodes CASSKEQGFGSPLHF.

The chain couples TRBV4-1 to TRBJ2-7; D might be TRBD1 (5 bases). CDR3 size: 15 residues. Germline-derived CDR1 and CDR2 are MGHRA and YSYEKL. The V gene lost 5 bases and the J gene lost 2 bases, with 16 bases spanning the gap. The CDR3, as DNA: TGCGCCAGCAGCGGTTGGCAGGGCAACGCCTACGAGCAGTACTTC. Translation: CASSGWQGNAYEQYF.

The gene calls are TRBV12-3 or TRBV12-4 and TRBJ1-1; unclear D gene. The CDR3 is made up of 13 amino acids. V was shortened by 6 bases and J by 0 bases, with 8 bases between the two germline ends. The CDR3 DNA sequence: TGTGCCAGCAGCTACCGGGTGAACACTGAAGCTTTCTTT. It specifies CASSYRVNTEAFF.

This chain uses TRBV27 with TRBJ2-5; 13 bases map to TRBD2. The germline CDR1 and CDR2 sequences are MNHEY and SMNVEV (reference sequence). V was pared by 5 bases and J by 4 bases, with 7 bases of the junction left unmatched. The CDR3 has 16 residues. CDR3 nucleotides: TGTGCCAGCAGTCCCTCCTGGACTAGCGGGAGAGAGACCCAGTACTTC. Translation gives CASSPSWTSGRETQYF.

The J gene is TRBJ1-6, the V gene TRBV6-4; 8 positions match TRBD1. The germline CDR1 and CDR2 sequences are MRHNA and SNTAGT. V shed 4 bases, J shed 8 bases, and the junction held 7 bases outside the gene matches. This CDR3 has 15 residues. CDR3 amino acids: CASSAMDRADSPLHF. CDR3 coding DNA: TGTGCCAGCAGTGCTATGGACAGGGCGGATTCACCCCTCCACTTT.

The J gene is TRBJ1-2, the V gene TRBV7-2, with D possibly matching TRBD1 (5 bases). Germline V CDR1 and CDR2: SGHTA, FQGNSA. V shed 1 base and J shed 4 bases, with 7 bases lying between them. The CDR3 covers 13 residues. Here the CDR3 reads CASSLGGPYGYTF. The CDR3 DNA reads TGTGCCAGCAGCTTAGGGGGCCCCTATGGCTACACCTTC.

The rearrangement uses TRBV24-1 and TRBJ1-2; TRBD1 might be the D (5 bases). V gave up 2 bases and J gave up 0 bases, with 18 bases separating them. In germline, CDR1 is KGHDR, CDR2 SFDVKD. The CDR3 extends over 18 amino acids. The CDR3 region is CATSDSPSGTGSNYGYTF. CDR3 in DNA: TGTGCCACCAGTGATTCTCCCTCAGGTACAGGCTCTAACTATGGCTACACCTTC.

In its sample, this clone was seen many times. This chain connects TRBV15 to TRBJ2-2; no reliable D call. The germline V gene has CDR1 LNHNV and CDR2 YYDKDF (reference sequence). The CDR3 is made up of 16 amino acids. V was trimmed by 0 bases and J by 0 bases, leaving 8 bases between them. The CDR3 sequence is CATSRDSVANTGELFF. The CDR3 DNA follows: TGTGCCACCAGCAGAGATTCCGTCGCGAACACCGGGGAGCTGTTTTTT.

This clone has a handful of counts. V and J are TRBV29-1 and TRBJ1-2; perhaps TRBD1 as D (6 bases). The CDR3 is 16 residues long. V lost 7 bases, J lost 1 base, and 22 bases lay in between. Germline lookup yields CDR1 SQVTM and CDR2 ANQGSEA. The chain's CDR3 is CSDPGTTNLYNYGYTF. The DNA of the CDR3 is TGCAGCGATCCGGGGACAACTAATCTCTATAACTATGGCTACACCTTC.

The chain uses TRBV29-1 and TRBJ1-1; unclear D gene. Per the germline V gene, CDR1 is SQVTM and CDR2 is ANQGSEA. V gave up 3 bases and J gave up 5 bases, with 19 bases separating them. The CDR3 has 15 amino acids. CDR3 DNA sequence: TGCAGCGTTGACCCCCAATCTTCTTCGAGGACTGAAGCTTTCTTT. Protein: CSVDPQSSSRTEAFF.

This chain joins TRBV20-1 and TRBJ1-2, with D possibly TRBD1 on 5 matching bases. The CDR3 totals 11 residues. Germline values: CDR1 DFQATT, CDR2 SNEGSKA (reference sequence). Deletions cut 6 bases from V and 5 bases from J, with 10 bases between. The CDR3 DNA follows: TGCAGTGCCGCGGGGCAATATGGCTACACCTTC. It codes for CSAAGQYGYTF.

CDR3 sequence: CASTRTSGDNEQFF. The CDR3 DNA reads TGTGCCAGCACCCGGACTAGCGGTGACAATGAGCAGTTCTTC. The V call is TRBV9, the J call TRBJ2-1, with 10 bases identical to TRBD2. V was clipped by 6 bases and J by 5 bases; unmatched bases: 5. This CDR3 has 14 residues. Germline V lookup: CDR1 SGDLS, CDR2 YYNGEE.

V gene TRBV29-1 combines with J gene TRBJ1-1, with 8 bases matching TRBD1. There are 16 residues in the CDR3. The V gene end was trimmed by 4 bases and the J gene end by 5 bases; junction bases not matched to a gene: 15. CDR1 SQVTM and CDR2 ANQGSEA come from the germline V gene. The CDR3 protein is CSVGPRGREIGTEAFF. For the CDR3, the DNA is TGCAGCGTTGGACCCAGGGGGCGGGAAATAGGGACTGAAGCTTTCTTT.

V gene TRBV6-6 combines with J gene TRBJ2-2; no clear D gene. The CDR3 has 11 residues. V lost 1 base to trimming and J lost 9 bases, with 3 bases between them. Per the germline V gene, CDR1 is MNHNY and CDR2 is SVGAGI (reference sequence). This CDR3 reads CASSYLRELFF. CDR3 in DNA: TGTGCCAGCAGTTACTTAAGGGAGCTGTTTTTT.

The sample holds a few counts of this clone. Here the CDR3 DNA reads TGTGCCAGCAGCCTAGGGGGGACAGGGAGCAATCAGCCCCAGCATTTT. Translating it yields CASSLGGTGSNQPQHF. The chain has TRBV28 and TRBJ1-5; 9 nucleotides line up with TRBD1. This CDR3 comprises 16 residues. Germline V gives CDR1 MDHEN, CDR2 SYDVKM. The V segment lost 6 bases and the J segment 1 base; nucleotides outside the gene matches: 7.

The V call is TRBV5-5, the J call TRBJ1-4, with D perhaps TRBD1 (6 bases). There are 14 residues in the CDR3. Looked up from germline, CDR1 is SGHKS and CDR2 is YYEKEE (reference sequence). The V and J ends lost 1 base and 8 bases respectively, with 12 bases between them. The CDR3 nucleotides are TGTGCCAGCAGCTTGTGGGATACAGGGGAAAAACTGTTTTTT. Translation gives CASSLWDTGEKLFF.